Below, 23 T cell receptor beta chains from the same sample are listed, as sequenced in a study of cytomegalovirus exposure and HLA in healthy donors. TCRdb's copy holds only in-frame clones and misses some; the assay was immunoSEQ multiplex PCR. The sample records 100,000 to 150,000 clones, 95% to 97% being singletons. The sample consisted of PBMCs. All receptors come from a man younger than 35 in good health and CMV-seronegative.

V and J are TRBV9 and TRBJ2-1, with 14 bases fitting TRBD2. Germline trimming cut 3 bases from V and 3 bases from J; bases unmatched to any gene: 5. The CDR3 has 17 amino acids. The germline V gene encodes CDR1 SGDLS and CDR2 YYNGEE. CDR3 nucleotide sequence: TGTGCCAGCAGCGCCGGGACTAGCGGGAGAATCTACAATGAGCAGTTCTTC. Translating gives CASSAGTSGRIYNEQFF.

The chain has TRBV19 and TRBJ2-3; a weak D match, TRBD2 (6 bases). The ends were cut back, 7 bases at V and 3 bases at J, with 20 bases in the middle. The CDR3 is made up of 16 amino acids. CDR1 and CDR2 (germline): LNHDA, SQIVND (reference sequence). CDR3 sequence: CASTPLGEGGTDTQYF. The CDR3 DNA reads as TGTGCCAGTACCCCTCTCGGAGAGGGAGGAACAGATACGCAGTATTTT.

The chain has TRBV27 and TRBJ2-1, with TRBD2 matching over 11 bases. The V gene end was trimmed by 3 bases and the J gene end by 1 base; junction bases not matched to a gene: 11. CDR3 length equals 19 residues. Looked up from germline, CDR1 is MNHEY and CDR2 is SMNVEV (reference sequence). The CDR3 nucleotides read TGTGCCAGCAGTTTTTTACTAGCGGGAGTTTTATCTTCCTACAATGAGCAGTTCTTC. Its protein is CASSFLLAGVLSSYNEQFF.

In nucleotides, the CDR3 is TGCAGCGCCCCCCTTCAGGGGCTCCCTGAAGCTTTCTTT. Translating gives CSAPLQGLPEAFF. The V call is TRBV29-1, the J call TRBJ1-1, with TRBD1 as a possible D gene (6 bases). V was shortened by 7 bases and J by 6 bases, with 18 bases between the two germline ends. Germline lookup yields CDR1 SQVTM and CDR2 ANQGSEA. CDR3 length: 13 residues.

This chain's CDR3 is CARSPRTGGLNTEAFF. CDR3 DNA sequence: TGTGCCAGGTCCCCCCGGACAGGGGGCCTGAACACTGAAGCTTTCTTT. The chain is built from TRBV2 and TRBJ1-1; TRBD1 matches at 11 bases. V shed 9 bases, J shed 0 bases, and the junction held 9 bases outside the gene matches. The CDR3 spans 16 residues. The germline CDR1 and CDR2 sequences are SNHLY and FYNNEI.

This chain uses TRBV4-3 with TRBJ1-5; 8 bases match TRBD1. The V segment lost 1 base and the J segment 0 bases; nucleotides outside the gene matches: 11. The CDR3 has 19 amino acids. In germline, CDR1 is LGHNA, CDR2 YSLEER. CDR3 region: CASSQASGQGRYSNQPQHF. CDR3 DNA: TGCGCCAGCAGCCAAGCATCAGGACAGGGTCGATATAGCAATCAGCCCCAGCATTTT.

The chain is built from TRBV4-1 and TRBJ2-7, with a possible D match to TRBD2 (6 bases). In germline, CDR1 is MGHRA, CDR2 YSYEKL. The length of the CDR3 is 17 residues. The V end lost 0 bases, the J end lost 7 bases, and 22 bases lay between the germline ends. CDR3 nucleotide sequence: TGCGCCAGCAGCCAAGATCGGGTAGGGACTGCTCTCGGAGAGCAGTACTTC. This gives the protein CASSQDRVGTALGEQYF.

The J gene is TRBJ2-5, the V gene TRBV9, with TRBD2 as a possible D gene (6 bases). The CDR3 sequence is 16 residues long. The germline V gene encodes CDR1 SGDLS and CDR2 YYNGEE. Trimming cost V 0 bases and J 7 bases, with 19 bases left between them. The CDR3 here is CASSVDSQGGRRTQYF. The CDR3, as DNA: TGTGCCAGCAGCGTAGACAGTCAGGGAGGTCGCCGGACCCAGTACTTC.

This chain connects TRBV29-1 to TRBJ1-5; TRBD1 is a possible D gene (5 bases). With 4 bases removed from V and 6 bases from J, the gap between germline ends came to 10 bases. This CDR3 is built from 12 residues. Germline loops: CDR1 SQVTM, CDR2 ANQGSEA. The CDR3 spells CSVGDSSQPQHF. For the CDR3, the DNA is TGCAGCGTTGGAGACAGTTCTCAGCCCCAGCATTTT. The entire variable domain, with the rest obtained from reference TRBV29-1 and TRBJ1-5, is as follows: SAVISQKPSRDICQRGTSLTIQCQVDSQVTMMFWYRQQPGQSLTLIATANQGSEATYESGFVIDKFPISRPNLTFSTLTVSNMSPEDSSIYLCSVGDSSQPQHFGDGTRLSIL.

A word on this clone: Relative to the germline gene, one junction end is altered; a read error may explain this. V is TRBV5-6 and J is TRBJ2-5; the match to TRBD2 covers 11 bases. Germline V gives CDR1 SGHDT, CDR2 YYEEEE. CDR3 size: 14 residues. This chain's CDR3 is CASSAGTSGLAHYF. In DNA, the CDR3 is TGTGCCAGCAGCGCAGGGACTAGCGGCCTCGCCCATTACTTC.

J is TRBJ2-7 and V is TRBV4-2, with D perhaps matching TRBD2 (6 bases). V was cut by 1 base and J by 0 bases, with 13 bases left in between. The V gene's germline CDR1 is LGHNA and CDR2 YNFKEQ. This CDR3 is 16 amino acids long. The CDR3 nucleotides read TGTGCCAGCAGCCAAGTTCTTAGCGGATCCTCCTACGAGCAGTACTTC. Translating gives CASSQVLSGSSYEQYF.

The V gene is TRBV9, the J gene TRBJ2-1, with a tentative D call TRBD1 (6 bases). Trimming took off 0 bases at V and 9 bases at J, with 22 bases between the two ends. Looked up from germline, CDR1 is SGDLS and CDR2 is YYNGEE. The CDR3 length is 17 residues. CDR3 nucleotides: TGTGCCAGCAGCGTAGGCGGGTCGGGTGCACGGGACACTGAGCAGTTCTTC. This translates into CASSVGGSGARDTEQFF.

The rearrangement joins TRBV6-6 to TRBJ2-1; 7 nucleotides agree with TRBD2. This CDR3 is 15 amino acids long. Germline loops: CDR1 MNHNY, CDR2 SVGAGI (reference sequence). V shed 4 bases, J shed 2 bases, and the junction held 5 bases outside the gene matches. This chain's CDR3 is CASSSGLGAYNEQFF. The CDR3 nucleotides read TGTGCCAGCAGTTCCGGACTAGGGGCCTACAATGAGCAGTTCTTC.

The CDR3 spells CASSQKGLAGGTYQETQYF. The CDR3 coding sequence is TGCGCCAGCAGCCAAAAAGGGCTAGCGGGAGGCACGTACCAAGAGACCCAGTACTTC. The rearrangement links TRBV4-1 to TRBJ2-5; 11 nucleotides match TRBD2. Trimming at V came to 2 bases and at J to 0 bases, leaving 11 bases not matched to a gene. The CDR3 extends over 19 amino acids. The germline V gene has CDR1 MGHRA and CDR2 YSYEKL.

The J gene is TRBJ2-7, the V gene TRBV27; the D is unclear. The V and J ends lost 6 bases and 0 bases respectively, with 15 bases between them. CDR3 size: 15 residues. Germline loops: CDR1 MNHEY, CDR2 SMNVEV (reference sequence). The CDR3, as DNA: TGTGCCAGCAGCTTCCGCCCTACCGTCTCCTACGAGCAGTACTTC. It encodes CASSFRPTVSYEQYF.

This clone was found once. The chain combines TRBV7-9 with TRBJ2-1, with D tentatively TRBD2 (5 bases). The CDR3 is 13 residues long. The V and J ends lost 5 bases and 8 bases respectively, with 13 bases between them. Germline-derived CDR1 and CDR2 are SEHNR and FQNEAQ (reference sequence). The CDR3 region is CASSPAGGYEQFF. Here the CDR3 DNA reads TGTGCCAGCAGCCCCGCGGGCGGTTATGAGCAGTTCTTC.

CDR3 sequence (DNA): TGTGCCAGTAGGCCAGGAACAGGCCGGAACACTGAAGCTTTCTTT. Amino acid sequence: CASRPGTGRNTEAFF. V gene TRBV19 combines with J gene TRBJ1-1, with a possible D match to TRBD1 (5 bases). CDR3 length: 15 residues. V lost 6 bases, J lost 1 base, and 15 bases lay in between. The germline gives CDR1 LNHDA, CDR2 SQIVND (reference sequence).

The chain recombines TRBV28 with TRBJ1-4; possible D gene TRBD1, 6 bases. V lost 8 bases, J lost 2 bases, and 12 bases lay in between. This CDR3 has 14 residues. Germline CDR1 MDHEN, CDR2 SYDVKM. The CDR3 region has the DNA TGTGCCAGCGGGGGCTCGGGGACTAATGAAAAACTGTTTTTT. Its protein is CASGGSGTNEKLFF.

This chain's CDR3 is CAWRSAAGTEAFF. As DNA, the CDR3 is TGTGCCTGGAGGTCAGCAGCGGGCACTGAAGCTTTCTTT. V and J are TRBV30 and TRBJ1-1, with D unresolved. The V and J ends lost 3 bases and 4 bases respectively, with 12 bases between them. CDR3 length: 13 residues. The germline V gene has CDR1 GTSNPN and CDR2 SVGIG (reference sequence).

This rearrangement joins TRBV4-1 to TRBJ1-1, with D perhaps TRBD1 (6 bases). The CDR3 runs 16 residues. Per the germline V gene, CDR1 is MGHRA and CDR2 is YSYEKL. Trimming removed 2 bases from V and 0 bases from J, with 13 bases in between. The CDR3 sequence: CASSQLTGSLNTEAFF. CDR3 nucleotides: TGCGCCAGCAGCCAATTGACAGGTTCCCTGAACACTGAAGCTTTCTTT.

The chain couples TRBV28 to TRBJ2-7; 8 bases match TRBD1. With 7 bases clipped from V and 3 bases from J, the junction kept 5 bases outside the gene matches. Germline values: CDR1 MDHEN, CDR2 SYDVKM. This CDR3 is 13 amino acids long. The CDR3 protein is CASKEDRDYEQYF. CDR3 bases: TGTGCCAGCAAAGAGGACAGGGACTACGAGCAGTACTTC.

This sequence joins TRBV29-1 and TRBJ1-5; no definite D call. The V gene lost 2 bases and the J gene lost 7 bases, with 21 bases spanning the gap. The germline V gene encodes CDR1 SQVTM and CDR2 ANQGSEA. The CDR3 length is 16 residues. The DNA for the CDR3 is TGCAGCGTTGAATTACATTCGGCCGACGGCGGGCAGCCCCAGCATTTT. Encoded protein: CSVELHSADGGQPQHF. The entire variable domain, with the rest obtained from reference TRBV29-1 and TRBJ1-5, is as follows: SAVISQKPSRDICQRGTSLTIQCQVDSQVTMMFWYRQQPGQSLTLIATANQGSEATYESGFVIDKFPISRPNLTFSTLTVSNMSPEDSSIYLCSVELHSADGGQPQHFGDGTRLSIL.

This chain links TRBV29-1 with TRBJ1-4; D gene ambiguous. Germline assignment: CDR1 SQVTM and CDR2 ANQGSEA. Trimming pared 3 bases from V and 7 bases from J, leaving 9 bases between. The CDR3 contains 12 residues. The CDR3 coding sequence is TGCAGCGTTGAGAGTCAAGCTGAAAAACTGTTTTTT. This gives the protein CSVESQAEKLFF.